Described below is a single T cell receptor beta chain sequence and its context. Its specificity is not known. This table comes from immunoSEQ multiplex PCR, and its TCRdb copy is limited to in-frame clones, with some not included. The sample shows 100,000 or so clones, around 86% of them seen only once. This sample was included in a study of radiotherapy plus CTLA-4 blockade in lung cancer. Study-level results: Expansion in blood of tumor-derived TCR clones was seen after radiotherapy plus ipilimumab.

This clonotype was obtained from a human donor with non-small cell lung cancer that progressed on radiotherapy plus ipilimumab. The specimen was peripheral blood, collected from a patient treated with radiotherapy plus ipilimumab.

CDR3 residues: CASSFLETGAYSGNTIYF. The DNA for the CDR3 is TGTGCCAGCAGTTTTCTAGAGACAGGGGCTTACTCTGGAAACACCATATATTTT. The chain joins TRBV28 to TRBJ1-3; TRBD1 matches at 8 bases. The length of the CDR3 is 18 residues. V shed 3 bases and J 0 bases; nucleotides not matched to a gene: 10. CDR1 MDHEN and CDR2 SYDVKM come from the germline V gene.